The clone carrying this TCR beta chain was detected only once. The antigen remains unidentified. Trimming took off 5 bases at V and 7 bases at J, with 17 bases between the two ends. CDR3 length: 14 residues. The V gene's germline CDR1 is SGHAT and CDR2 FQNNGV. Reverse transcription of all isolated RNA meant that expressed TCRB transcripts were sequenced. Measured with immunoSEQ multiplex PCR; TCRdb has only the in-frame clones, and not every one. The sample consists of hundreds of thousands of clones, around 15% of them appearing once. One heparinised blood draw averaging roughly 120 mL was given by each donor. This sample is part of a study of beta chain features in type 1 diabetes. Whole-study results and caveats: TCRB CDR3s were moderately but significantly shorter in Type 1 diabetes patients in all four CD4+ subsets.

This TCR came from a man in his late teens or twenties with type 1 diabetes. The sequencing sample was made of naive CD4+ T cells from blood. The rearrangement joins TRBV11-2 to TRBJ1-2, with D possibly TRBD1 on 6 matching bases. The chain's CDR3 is CASSLRQEGAGYTF. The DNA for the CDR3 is TGTGCCAGCAGCCTCCGACAGGAAGGGGCTGGCTACACCTTC.